This TCR beta chain emerged from a study of T-cell memory formation after mild COVID-19. Study-wide results and limits: Most CD4+ clones that shrank were in CM and EM, while CD8+ ones turned up in EMRA.

Using constant-segment primers, 5'RACE produced TCR alpha and TCR beta cDNA libraries carrying sample barcodes and UMIs. TCRdb passed the 5' RACE reads through MiXCR, listing each CDR3 protein once. The table includes approximately 150,000 distinct CDR3 sequences, around 21% detected once. With respect to this clonotype: Its matching antigen is unknown.

The sequence was collected from an adult woman who had mild COVID-19 (a few samples of this study predate the infection). Cell type and time point are not known. The source material was PBMCs or a T cell subset sorted from them (not recorded which).

CDR3: CASSLGLAQDTQYF. The DNA for the CDR3 is TGTGCCAGCAGCTTAGGGCTAGCCCAAGATACGCAGTATTTT. The chain has TRBV7-8 and TRBJ2-3; D is perhaps TRBD2 (5 bases). Deletions cut 1 base from V and 5 bases from J, with 10 bases between. This CDR3 has 14 residues. Per germline, CDR1 SGHVS and CDR2 FQNEAQ.